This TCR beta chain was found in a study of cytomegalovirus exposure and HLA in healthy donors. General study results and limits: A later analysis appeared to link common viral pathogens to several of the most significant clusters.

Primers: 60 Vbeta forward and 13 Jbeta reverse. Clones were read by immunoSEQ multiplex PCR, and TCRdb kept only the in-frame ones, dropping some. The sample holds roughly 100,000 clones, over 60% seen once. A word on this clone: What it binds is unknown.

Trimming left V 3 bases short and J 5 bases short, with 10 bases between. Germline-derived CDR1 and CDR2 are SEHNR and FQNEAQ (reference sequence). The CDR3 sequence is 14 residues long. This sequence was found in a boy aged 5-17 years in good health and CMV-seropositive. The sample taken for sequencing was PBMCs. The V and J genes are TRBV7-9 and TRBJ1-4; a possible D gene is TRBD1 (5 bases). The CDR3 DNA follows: TGTGCCAGCAGCTTCGACAGCCGAAATGAAAAACTGTTTTTT. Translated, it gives CASSFDSRNEKLFF.